This TCR beta chain was sequenced during a study of PD-1 blockade in classical Hodgkin lymphoma. Overall study context: The patients were dosed with nivolumab 3 mg/kg, infused intravenously every 2 weeks. General study findings and limits: Complete responders matched newly diagnosed patients in baseline diversity. By C4D1, CD4+ diversity increased significantly, especially in complete responders.

The CDR3 has 13 amino acids. V was trimmed by 1 base and J by 4 bases, leaving 7 bases between them. Germline CDR1 SGHNT, CDR2 YENEEA. Each and every patient relapsed after autologous stem cell transplantation, and patients got differing brentuximab vedotin exposure. Concerning this clone: Its antigen remains unidentified.

The table came from immunoSEQ multiplex PCR; TCRdb's copy has only in-frame clones and leaves some out. The sample consists of some 23,000 clones, about 70% of them appearing once. The material sequenced was peripheral blood mononuclear cells (PBMCs), taken at baseline. The receptor's source is a human donor with classical Hodgkin lymphoma. The chain is built from TRBV11-3 and TRBJ1-1, with unresolved D. CDR3 loop: CASSLAIGTEAFF. The CDR3 nucleotides are TGTGCCAGCAGCTTAGCTATCGGCACTGAAGCTTTCTTT.